Here is one T cell receptor beta chain with its context. Sequenced by immunoSEQ multiplex PCR; TCRdb stores in-frame clones only, minus some. The sample has about 1.5 million clones, 95% to 99% seen once. CDR1 and CDR2 from the germline V gene are SGHTA and FQGNSA. The CDR3 runs to 12 residues. V lost 6 bases and J 7 bases, leaving 13 bases between the germline ends. This sample was taken from a study of shared clonotypes between healthy human individuals. At the level of the study: The composition of the donors was two women and a few men aged 18 to 49.

V and J are TRBV7-2 and TRBJ2-7; TRBD2 is a possible D gene (6 bases). Sequencing was performed on naive CD4+ T cells sorted from blood. Subset indicated: CD45RA+ positively selected. The TCR comes from a man aged 30 to 39 in good health. CDR3 protein: CASSWEVGEQYF. CDR3 nucleotides: TGTGCCAGCAGTTGGGAGGTGGGGGAGCAGTACTTC.